What follows are 16 T cell receptor beta chains derived from one specimen sequenced in a study of shared clonotypes between healthy human individuals. Some clones are missing from TCRdb's copy, which holds only in-frame ones; the method was immunoSEQ multiplex PCR. Here the sample spans under 2,500,000 clones, 90% to 96% being singletons. Sequencing was done on a sample of naive CD4+ T cells sorted from blood. Documented subset: CD45RA+ positively selected. These receptors came from a man between 18 and 29 years old in good health.

The chain is built from TRBV6-5 and TRBJ2-1; 7 bases map to TRBD2. The V gene end was trimmed by 6 bases and the J gene end by 4 bases; junction bases not matched to a gene: 9. The CDR3 is 15 amino acids. Germline CDR1 and CDR2: MNHEY and SVGAGI. This CDR3 reads CASSPKTSRYNEQFF. The DNA for the CDR3 is TGTGCCAGCAGCCCCAAGACTAGCAGGTACAATGAGCAGTTCTTC.

The chain recombines TRBV19 with TRBJ2-6, with 9 positions matching TRBD1. Trimming cost V 7 bases and J 0 bases; bases outside gene matches: 7. CDR1 is LNHDA, CDR2 SQIVND, per germline (reference sequence). CDR3 size: 17 residues. As DNA, the CDR3 is TGTGCCAGTACTAACCAGGACAGGGGCTCTGGGGCCAACGTCCTGACTTTC. Amino acid sequence: CASTNQDRGSGANVLTF.

The V call is TRBV10-3, the J call TRBJ1-1; a weak D match, TRBD1 (6 bases). Trimming cost V 3 bases and J 0 bases, with 14 bases left between them. Germline CDR1 and CDR2: ENHRY and SYGVKD. The length of the CDR3 is 16 residues. CDR3 amino acids: CAISDRDKTLNTEAFF. CDR3 DNA sequence: TGTGCCATCAGTGATAGGGACAAGACCTTGAACACTGAAGCTTTCTTT.

The gene calls are TRBV7-2 and TRBJ2-7; the match to TRBD1 covers 8 bases. Germline trimming cut 8 bases from V and 6 bases from J; bases unmatched to any gene: 6. From germline, CDR1 is SGHTA and CDR2 FQGNSA. This CDR3 is 12 amino acids long. The DNA of the CDR3 is TGTGCCAGCTCCCCCAGGGGGCTCGAGCAGTACTTC. Protein: CASSPRGLEQYF.

With regard to this clone: An end of the junction does not agree with germline; a read error may underlie this. V and J are TRBV30 and TRBJ1-1, with TRBD1 matching over 8 bases. CDR3 size: 18 residues. The germline gives CDR1 GTSNPN, CDR2 SVGIG (reference sequence). CDR3 amino acids: CAWSVPQPGQGGNPEAFF. CDR3 nucleotides: TGTGCCTGGAGTGTACCCCAACCCGGACAGGGAGGGAACCCTGAAGCTTTCTTT.

The chain recombines TRBV2 with TRBJ2-4, with 11 bases matching TRBD2. Germline CDR1 reads SNHLY; CDR2 reads FYNNEI. CDR3 length equals 14 residues. V dropped 8 bases and J dropped 7; count of bases not matched to a gene: 7. In DNA form, the CDR3 reads TGTGCCAGCGCCGATAGCGGGGGGGCGAACATTCAGTACTTC. Translation gives CASADSGGANIQYF.

V and J are TRBV18 and TRBJ2-7, with D possibly called TRBD1 or TRBD2 (5 bases each). V was clipped by 6 bases and J by 5 bases, with 17 bases between them. The CDR3 is 14 amino acids. Per germline, CDR1 KGHSH and CDR2 LQKENI. CDR3 nucleotides: TGTGCCAGCTCCCTCGGACTGGGGCGGGACGAGCAGTACTTC. Its protein product is CASSLGLGRDEQYF.

The chain joins TRBV7-9 to TRBJ1-5; D gene uncertain. Germline V gene data show CDR1 as SEHNR and CDR2 as FQNEAQ (reference sequence). V was trimmed by 8 bases and J by 3 bases, leaving 5 bases between them. The CDR3 consists of 11 residues. This CDR3 is CASGINQPQHF. The DNA of the CDR3 is TGTGCCAGCGGAATCAATCAGCCCCAGCATTTT.

This chain links TRBV5-1 with TRBJ2-5; 8 bases are shared with TRBD2. This CDR3 region has 17 residues. The ends lost 4 bases at V and 5 bases at J; junction bases unmatched: 16. CDR1 is SGHRS and CDR2 is YFSETQ in the germline V gene. CDR3 amino acids: CASSPTSSGGPGETQYF. CDR3 nucleotide sequence: TGCGCCAGCAGCCCTACCTCGAGCGGGGGACCCGGGGAGACCCAGTACTTC.

The J gene is TRBJ1-6, the V gene TRBV4-2; no clear D gene. V was pared by 1 base and J by 10 bases, with 14 bases between. Germline V gene data show CDR1 as LGHNA and CDR2 as YNFKEQ. The CDR3 consists of 15 residues. CDR3 sequence reads: CASSQGLGRESPLHF. The CDR3 bases are TGTGCCAGCAGCCAAGGTCTGGGTAGGGAATCACCCCTCCACTTT.

V and J are TRBV5-4 and TRBJ2-3, with D unclear. Trimming shortened V by 10 bases and J by 3 bases, and 6 bases separated the two germline ends. The CDR3 totals 10 residues. CDR1 SGHNT and CDR2 YYREEE come from the germline V gene (reference sequence). In DNA form, the CDR3 reads TGTGCCGTCGGAACAGATACGCAGTATTTT. This encodes CAVGTDTQYF.

The J gene is TRBJ1-2, the V gene TRBV7-9; weak D call: TRBD1 (6 bases). This CDR3 comprises 15 residues. V lost 2 bases, J lost 1 base, and 11 bases lay in between. Germline CDR1 SEHNR, CDR2 FQNEAQ (reference sequence). In DNA, the CDR3 is TGTGCCAGCAGCTTAACGGGGGCTCATAACTATGGCTACACCTTC. It is translated as CASSLTGAHNYGYTF.

Concerning this clone: One end of the junction does not line up with germline, which may come from a read error. The gene calls are TRBV7-7 and TRBJ2-1, with D maybe TRBD2 (6 bases). CDR1 and CDR2 from the germline V gene are SSHAT and FNYEAQ (reference sequence). The CDR3 has 13 residues. This CDR3 is CASSLDGGLEQFF. For the CDR3, the DNA is TGTGCTAGCAGCTTAGACGGGGGTCTTGAGCAGTTCTTC.

The chain combines TRBV7-8 with TRBJ2-1; D unresolved. V lost 3 bases, J lost 7 bases, and 16 bases lay in between. CDR1 SGHVS and CDR2 FQNEAQ come from the germline V gene. The CDR3 contains 15 residues. The CDR3, as DNA: TGTGCCAGCAGCTTGACGAACTACCAATCGAATGAGCAGTTCTTC. Its protein is CASSLTNYQSNEQFF.

The chain recombines TRBV9 with TRBJ1-1; the D gene is possibly TRBD1 (5 bases). CDR1 and CDR2 (germline): SGDLS, YYNGEE. The CDR3 has 15 amino acids. V was pared by 0 bases and J by 2 bases, with 11 bases between. CDR3 region: CASSVVGQVNTEAFF. In nucleotides, the CDR3 is TGTGCCAGCAGCGTAGTGGGGCAGGTCAACACTGAAGCTTTCTTT.

In DNA, the CDR3 is TGTGCCAGCGATGGGACTAGCGGGGTACAAGAGACCCAGTACTTC. Residues: CASDGTSGVQETQYF. V gene TRBV27 combines with J gene TRBJ2-5; 13 bases are shared with TRBD2. The V and J ends lost 8 bases and 2 bases, in that order; junction bases with no gene match: 5. Germline values: CDR1 MNHEY, CDR2 SMNVEV (reference sequence). CDR3 length equals 15 residues.